This T cell receptor (beta chain) emerged from a study of T-cell reconstitution after alpha-beta-depleted transplantation in children. Overall study findings and caveats: A year had passed since transplant, and T-cell counts and diversity by then came mostly from newly produced T cells. There were reportedly several hundred expanded graft clones from which alpha-beta T cells came about two months after transplant. Surviving recipient T cells and intrathymic progenitors accounted for some patients' high TCRbeta diversity at day 60.

CDR1 and CDR2 from the germline V gene are SGHKS and YYEKEE (reference sequence). After removal of 3 bases from V and 10 bases from J, the junction contained 10 bases not matched to a gene. The CDR3 contains 16 residues. Preparation of the TCRbeta library involved a method that used unique molecular identifiers. TCRdb used MiXCR to reprocess the PCR reads, holding one entry per CDR3 protein. Of just over 950,000 distinct CDR3 sequences in the sample, 25% to 35% were seen once. Concerning this clonotype itself: As yet, its antigen is unknown.

The J gene is TRBJ1-6, the V gene TRBV5-5, with 10 bases fitting TRBD1. This receptor was taken from a boy in the first two years of life who had a stem cell transplant for SCID, so the T cells may come from the graft donor. Sample: PBMCs, mostly from graft donor cells, taken 360 days after TCRalphabeta/CD19-depleted stem cell transplant. This chain's CDR3 is CASSSRDRGVQSPLHF. CDR3 nucleotide sequence: TGTGCCAGCAGCTCCCGGGACAGGGGCGTTCAGTCACCCCTCCACTTT.